This entry is about one TCR beta chain. Its antigen is still unknown. This sample stems from a study of blood T cells in healthy people across ages. Notes on the study in general: The unknown donor CMV status may have confounded expanded clonotype changes.

Each donor was a healthy Caucasian individual from Russia, aged roughly 6 to 95. Germline CDR1 MDHEN, CDR2 SYDVKM. The CDR3 has 14 amino acids. V lost 6 bases to trimming and J lost 5 bases; unmatched junction nucleotides: 6. A J-beta primer mix and a sample-barcoded 5' primer were used in a second PCR of roughly 6 to 12 cycles. A template-switch adaptor with 12 random nucleotides tagged each cDNA molecule. TCRdb fed the 5' RACE reads into MiXCR, producing one record per CDR3 protein. The sample lists hundreds of thousands of distinct CDR3 sequences, nearly 60% occurring once. The V gene is TRBV28, the J gene TRBJ2-4; TRBD1 matches at 8 bases. The clonotype originates from a man aged 30 to 45 in good health. The sequenced sample was blood. The CDR3 is CASSETGDENIQYF. The CDR3, as DNA: TGTGCCAGCAGCGAGACAGGGGATGAAAACATTCAGTACTTC.